Below are 2 T cell receptor beta chains sequenced from a single sample in a study of blood T cell repertoires in COVID-19. The method was immunoSEQ multiplex PCR; TCRdb's version includes in-frame clones alone and lacks a portion of them. The sample consists of 250,000 to 300,000 clones, 88% of them appearing once. The sequencing sample was made of PBMCs or T cells enriched from blood (not recorded which). These receptors were taken from a woman aged 25 to 39 who had recovered from COVID-19.

The rearrangement joins TRBV6-5 to TRBJ1-2; a possible D gene is TRBD1 (6 bases). Trimming took off 0 bases at V and 4 bases at J, with 12 bases between the two ends. The V gene's germline CDR1 is MNHEY and CDR2 SVGAGI. CDR3 length equals 15 residues. The CDR3 reads CASSYSLGQPYGYTF. Written as DNA, the CDR3 is TGTGCCAGCAGTTACTCGCTAGGACAGCCCTATGGCTACACCTTC.

This chain links TRBV5-1 with TRBJ2-1, with D perhaps TRBD1 (5 bases). The CDR3 is 13 amino acids. The V gene's germline CDR1 is SGHRS and CDR2 YFSETQ. V lost 0 bases and J lost 6, with 7 bases in between. This CDR3 is CASSLEGRNEQFF. CDR3 DNA: TGCGCCAGCAGCTTGGAGGGGCGCAATGAGCAGTTCTTC.